Sequencing of this TCR beta chain was carried out in a study of TIL therapy for anti-PD-1-resistant metastatic lung cancer. Study-level points and caveats: Patients were highly selected, enriched for treatment-naive, never-smoker and oncogene-addicted cases.

Time point defined: pre-treatment sample, taken before nivolumab and TIL therapy. The tumor samples were excised metastases, mostly pleural nodules or supraclavicular lymph nodes. V was trimmed by 4 bases and J by 5 bases, leaving 11 bases between them. The CDR3 spans 13 residues. Germline CDR1 is MDHEN and CDR2 is SYDVKM. This clone was observed at least ten times. The antigen is not known. The libraries were made with immunoSEQ v3. Libraries were sequenced to around 2 million read pairs (survey) or roughly 4.5-6.5 million (deep). The data were produced by immunoSEQ multiplex PCR, yet TCRdb's version contains in-frame clones alone and is incomplete. The table has approximately 97,000 clones, around 71% seen once.

The V call is TRBV28, the J call TRBJ1-2; D remains unclear. Material: tumor tissue, obtained at baseline. The clonotype comes from a person aged 25-79 years with non-small cell lung cancer. The DNA of the CDR3 is TGTGCCAGCAGTTCCACACCCGGTTATGGCTACACCTTC. It yields the protein CASSSTPGYGYTF.